These 27 T cell receptor beta chains originate from one sample sequenced in a study of cytomegalovirus exposure and HLA in healthy donors. Primers for the PCR totalled 60 Vbeta and 13 Jbeta. Produced via immunoSEQ multiplex PCR; TCRdb's table is partial and in-frame only. In the table there are fewer than 130,000 clones, about 59% of which are singletons. The sequencing sample was made of PBMCs. Source of these receptors: a young man in good health and CMV-seropositive.

This clone was seen a few times. V usage is TRBV11-2 and J usage is TRBJ2-2; a weak D match, TRBD2 (5 bases). Germline CDR1 is SGHAT and CDR2 is FQNNGV. This CDR3 comprises 17 residues. With 1 base removed from V and 4 bases from J, the gap between germline ends came to 16 bases. This CDR3 is CASSLAGGSGFTGELFF. The CDR3 region has the DNA TGTGCCAGCAGCTTAGCCGGAGGCTCGGGGTTCACCGGGGAGCTGTTTTTT.

V and J are TRBV27 and TRBJ2-1; no firm D call. In germline, CDR1 is MNHEY, CDR2 SMNVEV (reference sequence). The ends were cut back, 8 bases at V and 0 bases at J, with 5 bases in the middle. There are 12 residues in the CDR3. CDR3 in amino acids: CASRSSYNEQFF. The DNA for the CDR3 is TGTGCCAGCCGTAGCTCCTACAATGAGCAGTTCTTC.

The genes are TRBV30 and TRBJ2-1, with D possibly TRBD2 on 5 matching bases. The V gene lost 4 bases and the J gene lost 7 bases, with 11 bases spanning the gap. The CDR3 length is 12 residues. From germline, CDR1 is GTSNPN and CDR2 SVGIG (reference sequence). CDR3 in DNA: TGTGCCTGGATCGGGGTAAATAATGAGCAGTTCTTC. Its translation is CAWIGVNNEQFF.

The V call is TRBV5-1, the J call TRBJ1-4; D is uncertain. The CDR3 length is 15 residues. Germline V gene data show CDR1 as SGHRS and CDR2 as YFSETQ. Trimming took 4 bases from V and 7 from J, leaving 17 bases between them. DNA of the CDR3: TGCGCCAGCAGCGCGTTGGAGATCCGAGGTGAAAAACTGTTTTTT. Translating gives CASSALEIRGEKLFF.

The chain uses TRBV6-1 and TRBJ1-4; D remains unclear. Trimming pared 6 bases from V and 0 bases from J, leaving 11 bases between. The germline V gene encodes CDR1 MNHNS and CDR2 SASEGT. This CDR3 has 15 amino acids. The CDR3 reads CASRRDLTTNEKLFF. The CDR3 DNA is TGTGCCAGCAGGAGAGATCTTACAACTAATGAAAAACTGTTTTTT.

The CDR3 DNA sequence: TGTGCCAGCAGCCCCGGTCCCCTCTACGAGCAGTACTTC. This gives the protein CASSPGPLYEQYF. This chain links TRBV5-6 with TRBJ2-7; D unclear. The CDR3 has 13 amino acids. The V and J ends lost 4 bases and 3 bases respectively, with 11 bases between them. Per the germline V gene, CDR1 is SGHDT and CDR2 is YYEEEE.

The chain combines TRBV10-2 with TRBJ1-2; tentatively, D is TRBD1 (5 bases). CDR1 is WSHSY and CDR2 is SAAADI in the germline V gene. Trimming stripped 5 bases from V and 10 bases from J, with 20 bases between. This CDR3 is 14 amino acids long. Here the CDR3 DNA reads TGCGCCAGCAGTCCCCATAGAGGGGACTGGGTCTACACCTTC. Translating it yields CASSPHRGDWVYTF.

V gene TRBV11-3 combines with J gene TRBJ2-5, with 10 bases lining up with TRBD2. CDR1 is SGHNT and CDR2 is YENEEA in the germline V gene. V lost 8 bases and J lost 5; bases outside the gene matches: 11. The CDR3 spans 15 residues. CDR3 protein: CASSISGGPHETQYF. The CDR3 nucleotides read TGTGCCAGCTCTATTAGCGGGGGGCCGCACGAGACCCAGTACTTC.

The chain carries TRBV5-1 and TRBJ2-6, with 9 bases matching TRBD1. The V gene's germline CDR1 is SGHRS and CDR2 YFSETQ. Trimming took 3 bases from V and 1 from J; bases not matched to a gene: 5. This CDR3 is built from 17 residues. CDR3 region: CASSSGTGLSGANVLTF. The CDR3 DNA follows: TGCGCCAGCAGCTCGGGGACAGGGCTTTCTGGGGCCAACGTCCTGACTTTC.

This clone appeared a few times. The identical CDR3 is also encoded by other nucleotide sequences in the sample. The genes are TRBV18 and TRBJ1-1, with a possible D match to TRBD1 (6 bases). Germline loops: CDR1 KGHSH, CDR2 LQKENI. This CDR3 region has 14 residues. Trimming left V 3 bases short and J 4 bases short, with 12 bases between. The CDR3 DNA is TGTGCCAGCTCACCGTTAACAGGGATCACTGAAGCTTTCTTT. Its protein is CASSPLTGITEAFF.

The chain carries TRBV18 and TRBJ1-1, with TRBD1 as a possible D gene (5 bases). Trimming removed 3 bases from V and 2 bases from J, with 13 bases in between. Looked up from germline, CDR1 is KGHSH and CDR2 is LQKENI. There are 15 residues in the CDR3. CDR3 loop: CASSPFRDRNTEAFF. The CDR3 bases are TGTGCCAGCTCACCTTTCCGCGACAGAAACACTGAAGCTTTCTTT.

This clone was observed a few times. The chain links TRBV5-8 to TRBJ1-6, with D maybe TRBD1 (5 bases). Trimming stripped 4 bases from V and 0 bases from J, with 11 bases between. CDR1 and CDR2 (germline): SGHTS, YDEGEE. The CDR3 is made up of 16 amino acids. Here the CDR3 DNA reads TGTGCCAGCAGCCCCGGACACAGCTCCTATAATTCACCCCTCCACTTT. Translating it yields CASSPGHSSYNSPLHF. Variable domain in full (rest from reference TRBV5-8 and TRBJ1-6): EAGVTQSPTHLIKTRGQQATLRCSPISGHTSVYWYQQALGLGLQFLLWYDEGEERNRGNFPPRFSGRQFPNYSSELNVNALELEDSALYLCASSPGHSSYNSPLHFGNGTRLTVT.

The CDR3 nucleotides are TGTGCCAGCAGGCCGGGACTAGCCTCAGATACGCAGTATTTT. This codes for CASRPGLASDTQYF. The V gene is TRBV6-5, the J gene TRBJ2-3; 9 nucleotides match TRBD2. This CDR3 contains 14 residues. Losses at the gene ends were 6 bases for V and 4 bases for J; bases not matched to a gene: 5. Germline values: CDR1 MNHEY, CDR2 SVGAGI.

Only a few counts were recorded for this clone. The chain recombines TRBV7-8 with TRBJ1-1, with no clear D. Germline CDR1 and CDR2: SGHVS and FQNEAQ. Trimming took off 5 bases at V and 7 bases at J, with 11 bases between the two ends. The CDR3 contains 12 residues. The CDR3 is CASSHTAGEAFF. The CDR3 DNA follows: TGTGCCAGCAGCCACACAGCGGGTGAAGCTTTCTTT. The variable domain in full, with the rest retrieved from reference TRBV7-8 and TRBJ1-1, is GAGVSQSPRYKVAKRGQDVALRCDPISGHVSLFWYQQALGQGPEFLTYFQNEAQLDKSGLPSDRFFAERPEGSVSTLKIQRTQQEDSAVYLCASSHTAGEAFFGQGTRLTVV.

This rearrangement joins TRBV6-5 to TRBJ1-1; D unclear. V shed 5 bases and J shed 11 bases, with 12 bases lying between them. The CDR3 length is 11 residues. In germline, CDR1 is MNHEY, CDR2 SVGAGI. CDR3 protein: CASSAVAGAFF. The CDR3 DNA follows: TGTGCCAGCAGTGCGGTGGCGGGGGCTTTCTTT.

The gene calls are TRBV5-1 and TRBJ2-1; unclear D gene. Trimming removed 0 bases from V and 9 bases from J, with 4 bases in between. The V gene's germline CDR1 is SGHRS and CDR2 YFSETQ. This CDR3 region has 11 residues. CDR3 sequence: CASSLELEQFF. The CDR3 region has the DNA TGCGCCAGCAGCTTGGAGCTTGAGCAGTTCTTC.

This rearrangement joins TRBV25-1 to TRBJ1-1; 7 bases are a match to TRBD1. The CDR3 has 15 amino acids. CDR1 and CDR2 (germline): MGHDK, SYGVNS. V gave up 3 bases and J gave up 1 base; unmatched junction bases: 5. The CDR3 region has the DNA TGTGCCAGCAGTGACTCTAGACAGGGGAACACTGAAGCTTTCTTT. The encoded protein is CASSDSRQGNTEAFF.

The rearrangement links TRBV6-4 to TRBJ1-3; maybe TRBD1 (5 bases). The CDR3 covers 19 residues. CDR1 is MRHNA and CDR2 is SNTAGT in the germline V gene. CDR3 region: CTNPASRDAPGNSGNTIYF. CDR3 nucleotide sequence: TGTACCAACCCTGCCTCCCGCGACGCCCCAGGGAACTCTGGAAACACCATATATTTT.

The chain links TRBV27 to TRBJ2-5; 9 nucleotides line up with TRBD1. Per germline, CDR1 MNHEY and CDR2 SMNVEV (reference sequence). The V gene end was trimmed by 6 bases and the J gene end by 2 bases; junction bases not matched to a gene: 4. This CDR3 is built from 14 residues. The CDR3 DNA reads as TGTGCCAGCAGCAACAGGGGGCGGCAAGAGACCCAGTACTTC. This translates into CASSNRGRQETQYF.

This rearrangement joins TRBV10-3 to TRBJ1-1; TRBD1 matches at 8 bases. Trimming took 5 bases from V and 6 from J; bases not matched to a gene: 8. The CDR3 is made up of 14 amino acids. From germline, CDR1 is ENHRY and CDR2 SYGVKD. CDR3 protein: CAISRQGNYAEAFF. Written as DNA, the CDR3 is TGTGCCATCAGTAGACAGGGGAACTACGCTGAAGCTTTCTTT.

The chain has TRBV4-1 and TRBJ2-1, with TRBD2 matching over 10 bases. The CDR3 runs 15 residues. V gave up 4 bases and J gave up 13 bases; unmatched junction bases: 13. The germline CDR1 and CDR2 sequences are MGHRA and YSYEKL. CDR3 sequence reads: CASSLPLGSGGEQFF. The DNA for the CDR3 is TGCGCCAGCAGCCTACCCCTCGGGAGCGGGGGGGAACAGTTCTTC.

This chain uses TRBV10-3 with TRBJ1-1; the match to TRBD1 covers 7 bases. With V trimmed by 6 bases and J by 2 bases, 6 bases remained unmatched. Germline CDR1 ENHRY, CDR2 SYGVKD. CDR3 length: 14 amino acids. Written as DNA, the CDR3 is TGTGCCATCAGAGGACAGGTCCGTAACACTGAAGCTTTCTTT. Translated: CAIRGQVRNTEAFF.

The chain uses TRBV4-2 and TRBJ1-1; TRBD1 might be the D (5 bases). The CDR3 contains 15 residues. The germline V gene encodes CDR1 LGHNA and CDR2 YNFKEQ. Trimming removed 0 bases from V and 3 bases from J, with 11 bases in between. CDR3 coding DNA: TGTGCCAGCAGCCAAGAAGGGGAAGGGTACACTGAAGCTTTCTTT. Its protein product is CASSQEGEGYTEAFF.

The chain uses TRBV5-6 and TRBJ2-7; 8 positions match TRBD1. The CDR3 covers 14 residues. The germline V gene encodes CDR1 SGHDT and CDR2 YYEEEE. The trim removed 3 bases at V and 5 bases at J, leaving 7 bases unmatched. CDR3 loop: CASSSRTGRNEQYF. The CDR3 DNA is TGTGCCAGCAGCTCCCGGACAGGGAGGAACGAGCAGTACTTC.

The genes are TRBV7-3 and TRBJ1-1, with D possibly TRBD1 on 6 matching bases. The germline CDR1 and CDR2 sequences are SGHTA and FQGTGA. The ends were cut back, 5 bases at V and 0 bases at J, with 7 bases in the middle. The CDR3 sequence is 13 residues long. The CDR3 spells CASSTGMNTEAFF. DNA for the CDR3: TGTGCCAGCAGCACAGGGATGAACACTGAAGCTTTCTTT.

The chain recombines TRBV30 with TRBJ2-5, with D possibly TRBD2 on 6 matching bases. The V gene lost 0 bases and the J gene lost 2 bases, with 16 bases spanning the gap. Per the germline V gene, CDR1 is GTSNPN and CDR2 is SVGIG (reference sequence). This CDR3 has 16 amino acids. The CDR3 DNA reads TGTGCCTGGAGTGTGTCGTTCTCGGCGGGGCAAGAGACCCAGTACTTC. Amino acids: CAWSVSFSAGQETQYF.

The chain uses TRBV5-8 and TRBJ2-1, with 11 bases matching TRBD2. The CDR3 length is 14 residues. Germline CDR1 is SGHTS and CDR2 is YDEGEE. V dropped 6 bases and J dropped 6; count of bases not matched to a gene: 5. CDR3 sequence (DNA): TGTGCCAGCAACCAACTAGCGGGGGTCAATGAGCAGTTCTTC. Protein: CASNQLAGVNEQFF.